Listed below are T cell receptor beta chains from one sample, sequenced in a study of cytomegalovirus exposure and HLA in healthy donors. The table came from immunoSEQ multiplex PCR; TCRdb's copy has only in-frame clones and leaves some out. The sample shows about 160,000 clones, 84% of them seen only once. The source material was PBMCs. The receptor set was obtained from a man under 40 in good health and CMV-seropositive. The CDR3 runs from the conserved cysteine through the conserved F or W. Fields, in order: CDR3 DNA, CDR3 protein, clone size, V gene, D gene, J gene. A D gene is named only where the DNA matches it firmly. Rows may omit the clone size; those that give it use once, few, many or a size class.

DNA: TGTGCCAGCAGCTCCGAAGGGCGGGAGGGAGTAGATACGCAGTATTTT
CDR3: CASSSEGREGVDTQYF
size: NA
V: TRBV7-3
D: TRBD2
J: TRBJ2-3

DNA: TGTGCCAGCAGCGTCACTAGCGGGGGCCTCGAGGGCAATGAGCAGTTCTTC
CDR3: CASSVTSGGLEGNEQFF
size: NA
V: TRBV9
D: TRBD2
J: TRBJ2-1

DNA: TGTGCCAGCAGTGAAGGACAGGGGTACGAGCAGTACTTC
CDR3: CASSEGQGYEQYF
size: NA
V: TRBV27
D: TRBD1
J: TRBJ2-7

DNA: TGTGCCAGCAGCATTGGGACTATCCAAGAGACCCAGTACTTC
CDR3: CASSIGTIQETQYF
size: NA
V: TRBV13
D: TRBD2
J: TRBJ2-5

DNA: TGTGCCAGCAGTTACGTAATGAACACTGAAGCTTTCTTT
CDR3: CASSYVMNTEAFF
size: NA
V: TRBV6-5
D: NA
J: TRBJ1-1

DNA: TGTGCCAGCAGTGGACAGGGCTATGAAAAACTGTTTTTT
CDR3: CASSGQGYEKLFF
size: NA
V: TRBV6-5
D: TRBD1
J: TRBJ1-4

DNA: TGCGCCAGCAGCTTTACGGGGAGCTCGAACACTGAAGCTTTCTTT
CDR3: CASSFTGSSNTEAFF
size: NA
V: TRBV5-1
D: NA
J: TRBJ1-1

DNA: TGCGCCAGCAGCTTGGTGGCAGAATACGAGCAGTACTTC
CDR3: CASSLVAEYEQYF
size: NA
V: TRBV5-1
D: NA
J: TRBJ2-7

DNA: TGTGCCAGCAGTTTAAATACAGGGGGGGCTGAAGCTTTCTTT
CDR3: CASSLNTGGAEAFF
size: NA
V: TRBV27
D: TRBD1
J: TRBJ1-1

DNA: TGCAGCGTTGTGGGTAGCGGGAGTCCCAATGAGCAGTTCTTC
CDR3: CSVVGSGSPNEQFF
size: once
V: TRBV29-1
D: TRBD2
J: TRBJ2-1

DNA: TGTGCCAGCAGTTTACGGACTAGCGGGAGAAGCGAGCAGTACTTC
CDR3: CASSLRTSGRSEQYF
size: NA
V: TRBV28
D: TRBD2
J: TRBJ2-7

DNA: TGTGCCAGCAGAAGGGAGCAAGGGTCCGGGGAGCTGTTTTTT
CDR3: CASRREQGSGELFF
size: NA
V: TRBV6-1
D: NA
J: TRBJ2-2

DNA: TGTTCGACAGGGATGCAAAAACTGTTTTTT
CDR3: CSTGMQKLFF
size: once
V: TRBV6-1
D: TRBD1
J: TRBJ1-4

DNA: TGTGCCAGCAGCTCGGGGTCGTTGAGACAGGGCGCGAGCGGGGAGCTGTTTTTT
CDR3: CASSSGSLRQGASGELFF
size: NA
V: TRBV7-2
D: TRBD1
J: TRBJ2-2

DNA: TGTGCCAGCAATACGGGACAGGGAGAATACTACGAGCAGTACTTC
CDR3: CASNTGQGEYYEQYF
size: NA
V: TRBV6-1
D: TRBD1
J: TRBJ2-7

DNA: TGTGCCAGCAGTACTACGGGACAGCTTAATGAAAAACTGTTTTTT
CDR3: CASSTTGQLNEKLFF
size: NA
V: TRBV6-1
D: TRBD1
J: TRBJ1-4

DNA: TGTGCCAGCTCACCGGGGCGCTCCTACGAGCAGTACTTC
CDR3: CASSPGRSYEQYF
size: NA
V: TRBV18
D: NA
J: TRBJ2-7

DNA: TGCGCCAGCAGCTTGATAGGCCGACTTGAGCAGTTCTTC
CDR3: CASSLIGRLEQFF
size: NA
V: TRBV5-1
D: NA
J: TRBJ2-1

DNA: TGTGCCAGCAGCTTGGTAGTCGACACTGAAGCTTTCTTT
CDR3: CASSLVVDTEAFF
size: NA
V: TRBV5-5
D: NA
J: TRBJ1-1

DNA: TGTGCCAGCAGTGAAAGGGGTGAAGGGGGTAATGAGCAGTTCTTC
CDR3: CASSERGEGGNEQFF
size: NA
V: TRBV6-1
D: NA
J: TRBJ2-1

DNA: TGTGCCAGCAGCTTAGCAGGACAGGGTGCCTACTATGGCTACACCTTC
CDR3: CASSLAGQGAYYGYTF
size: NA
V: TRBV7-2
D: TRBD1
J: TRBJ1-2

DNA: TGCGCCAGCAGCTTGAGCGGAGTTAGCACAGATACGCAGTATTTT
CDR3: CASSLSGVSTDTQYF
size: NA
V: TRBV5-1
D: NA
J: TRBJ2-3

DNA: TGCGCCCAGGGCCAGGGATTCTTT
CDR3: CAQGQGFF
size: NA
V: TRBV20-1
D: NA
J: TRBJ1-1

DNA: TGTGCCAGCAGCCGGAGTCACACCGGGGAGCTGTTTTTT
CDR3: CASSRSHTGELFF
size: NA
V: TRBV21-1
D: NA
J: TRBJ2-2

DNA: TGTGCCAGCAGTGAAGCGCAGGAAATGAATGAGCAGTTCTTC
CDR3: CASSEAQEMNEQFF
size: few
V: TRBV6-1
D: NA
J: TRBJ2-1

DNA: TGTGCCAGTAACCCGAGTCTAGGGAACACTGAAGCTTTCTTT
CDR3: CASNPSLGNTEAFF
size: NA
V: TRBV28
D: NA
J: TRBJ1-1

DNA: TGTGCCAGCAGTACCCAAGTGGGGACAGGGTGGGGAGAAAAACTGTTTTTT
CDR3: CASSTQVGTGWGEKLFF
size: NA
V: TRBV28
D: TRBD1
J: TRBJ1-4

DNA: TGCGCCAGCAGCTTGGTTCCGGGGATGAGGGTTGGCTACACCTTC
CDR3: CASSLVPGMRVGYTF
size: few
V: TRBV5-1
D: NA
J: TRBJ1-2

DNA: TGTGCCAGCAGCCCCGGACTATCCTGGCAGTATTTT
CDR3: CASSPGLSWQYF
size: NA
V: TRBV7-9
D: NA
J: TRBJ2-3

DNA: TGTGCCAGCAGGTCGGGCGACAGGGTAGAGACTGGGGCCAACGTCCTGACTTTC
CDR3: CASRSGDRVETGANVLTF
size: NA
V: TRBV7-3
D: TRBD1
J: TRBJ2-6

DNA: TGTGCCACCGACCCAGGGTTAAGAGGAAACACCATATATTTT
CDR3: CATDPGLRGNTIYF
size: NA
V: TRBV10-3
D: NA
J: TRBJ1-3

DNA: TGTGCCTGGAGTTTTGAACAGGCACTGTTTTTT
CDR3: CAWSFEQALFF
size: NA
V: TRBV30
D: NA
J: TRBJ1-4

DNA: TGTGCCAGCAGCCCCGGGACAGGTCGAGGGGCGGCCAAAAACATTCAGTACTTC
CDR3: CASSPGTGRGAAKNIQYF
size: NA
V: TRBV16
D: TRBD1
J: TRBJ2-4

DNA: TGTGCCAGCAGTCTCGTACAGGGGTTGGCAGATACGCAGTATTTT
CDR3: CASSLVQGLADTQYF
size: NA
V: TRBV28
D: TRBD1
J: TRBJ2-3

DNA: TGTGCCAGCTCTGACTCGGGAAGGAATAATTCACCCCTCCACTTT
CDR3: CASSDSGRNNSPLHF
size: NA
V: TRBV7-2
D: NA
J: TRBJ1-6

DNA: TGTGCCAGCAGCGGGGGACAGGGAGATTGGGCCGAGCAGTACTTC
CDR3: CASSGGQGDWAEQYF
size: NA
V: TRBV7-2
D: TRBD1
J: TRBJ2-7

DNA: TGTGCCAGCAGTTCAGAGTCGCGAGGGTCGGATACGCAGTATTTT
CDR3: CASSSESRGSDTQYF
size: NA
V: TRBV28
D: NA
J: TRBJ2-3

DNA: TGTGCCAGCGAATCGTACCGGGACAGACGCTATGGCTACACCTTC
CDR3: CASESYRDRRYGYTF
size: NA
V: TRBV28
D: TRBD1
J: TRBJ1-2

DNA: TGTGCCAGCAGTGAAGGTAGTCTCACCTACGAGCAGTACTTC
CDR3: CASSEGSLTYEQYF
size: NA
V: TRBV2
D: NA
J: TRBJ2-7

DNA: TGCGCCAGCAGCTTGGAAGCGGGGGTCTTGGGGGCCAACGTCCTGACTTTC
CDR3: CASSLEAGVLGANVLTF
size: once
V: TRBV5-1
D: TRBD2
J: TRBJ2-6

DNA: TGTGCCAGCAGCAGGGGGGGCGAGACCCAGTACTTC
CDR3: CASSRGGETQYF
size: NA
V: TRBV13
D: NA
J: TRBJ2-5

DNA: TGTGCCAGCAGCTTTGGTCTTCTCACAATCTACAATGAGCAGTTCTTC
CDR3: CASSFGLLTIYNEQFF
size: NA
V: TRBV5-4
D: NA
J: TRBJ2-1

DNA: TGTGCCAGCAGTGCTGGTCTCTACAATGAGCGGTTCTTC
CDR3: CASSAGLYNERFF
size: NA
V: TRBV25-1
D: NA
J: TRBJ2-1

DNA: TGTGCCAGCAGCCTCACTAGCGGGAGTTTTATTAGGTCCTACGAGCAGTACTTC
CDR3: CASSLTSGSFIRSYEQYF
size: once
V: TRBV7-3
D: TRBD2
J: TRBJ2-7

DNA: TGTGCCAGTAGCGAGCAGGGACTAGCGGGAGGGGGATACGAGCAGTACTTC
CDR3: CASSEQGLAGGGYEQYF
size: NA
V: TRBV19
D: TRBD2
J: TRBJ2-7

DNA: TGTGCCTGGAGTGTACGGCGGGAAAGCACAGATACGCAGTATTTT
CDR3: CAWSVRRESTDTQYF
size: NA
V: TRBV30
D: NA
J: TRBJ2-3

DNA: TGTGCCAGCAGTTACTCGGGCAGGGGGCCTCGCGAGCAGTACTTC
CDR3: CASSYSGRGPREQYF
size: NA
V: TRBV6-5
D: TRBD1
J: TRBJ2-7

DNA: TGTGCCAGCTCACCTTCGCGCGGGAACACTGAAGCTTTCTTT
CDR3: CASSPSRGNTEAFF
size: NA
V: TRBV18
D: NA
J: TRBJ1-1

DNA: TGTGCCAGCAGCTTAGCGGGCCTTGGACACTCCTATAATTCACCCCTCCACTTT
CDR3: CASSLAGLGHSYNSPLHF
size: NA
V: TRBV11-3
D: NA
J: TRBJ1-6

DNA: TGCAGCGTTGAACGCCCCGCAGATTATGGCTACACCTTC
CDR3: CSVERPADYGYTF
size: NA
V: TRBV29-1
D: NA
J: TRBJ1-2

DNA: TGTGCCAGCAGTTACGGACAGGGAGCCTATGGCTACACCTTC
CDR3: CASSYGQGAYGYTF
size: NA
V: TRBV6-5
D: TRBD1
J: TRBJ1-2

DNA: TGTGCCAGCAGGACCTGGGGGAGGGGTGGCACCGGGGAGCTGTTTTTT
CDR3: CASRTWGRGGTGELFF
size: NA
V: TRBV28
D: TRBD2
J: TRBJ2-2

DNA: TGTGCCAGCAGTTTTCCCGGGACAGGGACAGATACGCAGTATTTT
CDR3: CASSFPGTGTDTQYF
size: NA
V: TRBV28
D: TRBD1
J: TRBJ2-3

DNA: TGTGCCAGCAGCGCGAGTACTGAAGCTTTCTTT
CDR3: CASSASTEAFF
size: NA
V: TRBV7-9
D: NA
J: TRBJ1-1

DNA: TGTGCCAGCAGCTCGGGGACACCCGAAAAACTGTTTTTT
CDR3: CASSSGTPEKLFF
size: NA
V: TRBV7-6
D: NA
J: TRBJ1-4